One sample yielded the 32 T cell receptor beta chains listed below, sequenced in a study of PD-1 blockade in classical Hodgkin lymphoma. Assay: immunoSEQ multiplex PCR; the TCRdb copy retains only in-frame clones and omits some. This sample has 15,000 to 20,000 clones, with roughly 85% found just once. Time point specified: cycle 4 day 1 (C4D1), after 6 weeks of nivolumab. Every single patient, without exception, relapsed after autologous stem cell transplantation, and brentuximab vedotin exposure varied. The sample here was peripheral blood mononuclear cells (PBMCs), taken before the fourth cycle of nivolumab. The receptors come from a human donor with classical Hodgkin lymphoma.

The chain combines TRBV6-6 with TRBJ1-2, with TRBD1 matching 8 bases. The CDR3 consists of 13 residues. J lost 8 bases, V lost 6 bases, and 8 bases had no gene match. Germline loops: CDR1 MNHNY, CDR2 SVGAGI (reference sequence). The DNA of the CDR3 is TGTGCCAGCAGCGAAACGACAGGGGTGGGCTACACCTTC. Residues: CASSETTGVGYTF.

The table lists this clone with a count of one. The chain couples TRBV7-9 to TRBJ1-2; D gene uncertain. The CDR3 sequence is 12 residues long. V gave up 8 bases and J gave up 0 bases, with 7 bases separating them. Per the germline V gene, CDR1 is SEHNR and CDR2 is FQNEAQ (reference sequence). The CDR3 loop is CASGATNYGYTF. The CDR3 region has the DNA TGTGCCAGCGGAGCAACTAACTATGGCTACACCTTC.

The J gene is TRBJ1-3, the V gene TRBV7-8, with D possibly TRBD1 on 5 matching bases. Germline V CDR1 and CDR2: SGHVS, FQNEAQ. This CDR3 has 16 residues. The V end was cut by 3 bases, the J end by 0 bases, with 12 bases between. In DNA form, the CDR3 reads TGTGCCAGCAGCTTTCGGGACCGCAGCTCTGGAAACACCATATATTTT. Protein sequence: CASSFRDRSSGNTIYF.

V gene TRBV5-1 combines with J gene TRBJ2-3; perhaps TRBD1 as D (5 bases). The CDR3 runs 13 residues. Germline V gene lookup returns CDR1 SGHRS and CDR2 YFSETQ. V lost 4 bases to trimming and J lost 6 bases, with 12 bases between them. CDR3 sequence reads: CASSHKAGDTQYF. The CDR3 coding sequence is TGCGCCAGCAGCCATAAAGCAGGGGATACGCAGTATTTT. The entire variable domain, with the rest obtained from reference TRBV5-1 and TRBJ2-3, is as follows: KAGVTQTPRYLIKTRGQQVTLSCSPISGHRSVSWYQQTPGQGLQFLFEYFSETQRNKGNFPGRFSGRQFSNSRSEMNVSTLELGDSALYLCASSHKAGDTQYFGPGTRLTVL.

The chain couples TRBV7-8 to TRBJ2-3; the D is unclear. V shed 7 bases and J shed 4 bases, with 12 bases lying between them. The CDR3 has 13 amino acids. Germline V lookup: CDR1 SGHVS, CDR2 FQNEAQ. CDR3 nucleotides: TGTGCCAGCATGCTGGCCGGAGCAGATACGCAGTATTTT. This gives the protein CASMLAGADTQYF.

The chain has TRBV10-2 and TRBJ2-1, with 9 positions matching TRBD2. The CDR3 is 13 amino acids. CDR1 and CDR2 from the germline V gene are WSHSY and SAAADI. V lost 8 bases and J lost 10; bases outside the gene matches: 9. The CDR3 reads CASSEGGGVEQFF. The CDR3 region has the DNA TGCGCCAGCTCAGAGGGCGGGGGGGTCGAGCAGTTCTTC.

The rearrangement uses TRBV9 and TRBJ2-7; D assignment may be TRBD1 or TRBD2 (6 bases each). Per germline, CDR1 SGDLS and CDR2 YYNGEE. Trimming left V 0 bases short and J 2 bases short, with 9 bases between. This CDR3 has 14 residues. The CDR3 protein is CASSVAGGTYEQYF. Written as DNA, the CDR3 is TGTGCCAGCAGCGTAGCCGGGGGCACCTACGAGCAGTACTTC.

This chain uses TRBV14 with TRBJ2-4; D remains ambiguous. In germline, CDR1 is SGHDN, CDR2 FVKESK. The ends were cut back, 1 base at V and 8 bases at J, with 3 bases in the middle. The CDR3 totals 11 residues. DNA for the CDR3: TGTGCCAGCAGCCAAGTAGACATTCAGTACTTC. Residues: CASSQVDIQYF.

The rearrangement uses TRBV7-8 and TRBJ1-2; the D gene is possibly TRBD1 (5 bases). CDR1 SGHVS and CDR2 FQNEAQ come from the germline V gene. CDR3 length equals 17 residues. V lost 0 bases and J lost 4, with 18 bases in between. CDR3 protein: CASSLASGGTRGYGYTF. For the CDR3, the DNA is TGTGCCAGCAGCTTAGCCTCTGGGGGAACGAGGGGCTATGGCTACACCTTC.

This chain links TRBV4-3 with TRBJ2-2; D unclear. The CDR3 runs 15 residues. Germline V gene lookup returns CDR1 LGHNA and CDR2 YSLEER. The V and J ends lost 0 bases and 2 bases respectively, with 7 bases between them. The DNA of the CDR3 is TGCGCCAGCAGCCAAGATTTCCTCAACACCGGGGAGCTGTTTTTT. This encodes CASSQDFLNTGELFF.

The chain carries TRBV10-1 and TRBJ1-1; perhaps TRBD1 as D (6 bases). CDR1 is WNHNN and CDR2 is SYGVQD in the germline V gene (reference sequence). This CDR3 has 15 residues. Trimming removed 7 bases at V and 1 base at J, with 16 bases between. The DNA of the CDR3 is TGCGCCAGCACCCCTGGGTGGGGGGCGAACACTGAAGCTTTCTTT. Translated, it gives CASTPGWGANTEAFF.

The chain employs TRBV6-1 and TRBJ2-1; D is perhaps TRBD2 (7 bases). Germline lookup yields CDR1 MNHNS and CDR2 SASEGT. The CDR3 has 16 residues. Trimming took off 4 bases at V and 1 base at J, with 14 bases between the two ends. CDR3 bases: TGTGCCAGCAGTGCTGGAGGGGGGGAGTCCTACAATGAGCAGTTCTTC. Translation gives CASSAGGGESYNEQFF.

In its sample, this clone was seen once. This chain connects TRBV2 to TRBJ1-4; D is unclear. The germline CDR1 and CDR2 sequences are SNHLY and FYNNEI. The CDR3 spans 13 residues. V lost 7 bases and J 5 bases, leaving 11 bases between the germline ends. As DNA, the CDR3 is TGTGCCAGCAACGACGGATCCAATGAAAAACTGTTTTTT. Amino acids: CASNDGSNEKLFF.

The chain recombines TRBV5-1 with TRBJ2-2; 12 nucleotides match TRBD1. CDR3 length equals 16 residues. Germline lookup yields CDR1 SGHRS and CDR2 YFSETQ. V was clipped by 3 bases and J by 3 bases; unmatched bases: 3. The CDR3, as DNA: TGCGCCAGCAGCTCAGGGACAGGGGGCTACACCGGGGAGCTGTTTTTT. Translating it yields CASSSGTGGYTGELFF.

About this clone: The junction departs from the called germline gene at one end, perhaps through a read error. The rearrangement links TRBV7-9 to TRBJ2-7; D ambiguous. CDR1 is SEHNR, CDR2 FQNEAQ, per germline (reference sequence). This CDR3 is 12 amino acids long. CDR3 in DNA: TGTGCCAGCAGCTTAGAGGGCGGAGCATCTAACTTC. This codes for CASSLEGGASNF.

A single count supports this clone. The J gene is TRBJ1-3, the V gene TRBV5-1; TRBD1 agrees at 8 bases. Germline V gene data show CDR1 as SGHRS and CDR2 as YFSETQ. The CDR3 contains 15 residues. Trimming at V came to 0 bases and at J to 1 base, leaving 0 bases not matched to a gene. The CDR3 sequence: CASSLGTGSGNTIYF. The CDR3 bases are TGCGCCAGCAGCTTGGGGACAGGGTCTGGAAACACCATATATTTT.

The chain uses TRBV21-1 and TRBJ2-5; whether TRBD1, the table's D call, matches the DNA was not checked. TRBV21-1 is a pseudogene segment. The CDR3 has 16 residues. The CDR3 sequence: CASSITRDRGQETQYF. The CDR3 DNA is TGTGCCAGCAGCATAACCCGAGACAGGGGCCAAGAGACCCAGTACTTC.

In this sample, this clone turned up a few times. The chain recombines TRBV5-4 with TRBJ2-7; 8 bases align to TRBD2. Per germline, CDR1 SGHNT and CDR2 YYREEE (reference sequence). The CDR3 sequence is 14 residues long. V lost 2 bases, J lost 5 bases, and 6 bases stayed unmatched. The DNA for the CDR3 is TGTGCCAGCAGCTTTAACGGGGGGGTCAACGAGCAGTACTTC. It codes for CASSFNGGVNEQYF. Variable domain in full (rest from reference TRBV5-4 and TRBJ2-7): ETGVTQSPTHLIKTRGQQVTLRCSSQSGHNTVSWYQQALGQGPQFIFQYYREEENGRGNFPPRFSGLQFPNYSSELNVNALELDDSALYLCASSFNGGVNEQYFGPGTRLTVT.

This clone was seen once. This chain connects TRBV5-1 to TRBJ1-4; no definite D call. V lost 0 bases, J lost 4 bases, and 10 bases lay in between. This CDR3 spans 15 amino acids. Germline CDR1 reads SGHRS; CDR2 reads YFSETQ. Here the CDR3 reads CASSLGSLNNEKLFF. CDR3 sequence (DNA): TGCGCCAGCAGCTTGGGATCGCTAAATAATGAAAAACTGTTTTTT.

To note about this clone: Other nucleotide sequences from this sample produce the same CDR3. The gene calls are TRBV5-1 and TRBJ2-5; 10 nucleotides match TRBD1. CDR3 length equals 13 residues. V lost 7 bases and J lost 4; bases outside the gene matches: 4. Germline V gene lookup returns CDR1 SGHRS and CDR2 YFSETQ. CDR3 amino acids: CASRQGAGETQYF. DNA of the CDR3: TGCGCCAGCCGACAGGGGGCGGGAGAGACCCAGTACTTC.

CDR3 in amino acids: CASSLTGGGSYEQYF. The CDR3 nucleotides are TGCGCCAGCAGCTTAACAGGGGGCGGCTCCTACGAGCAGTACTTC. V gene TRBV5-1 combines with J gene TRBJ2-7, with TRBD1 matching over 9 bases. Germline-derived CDR1 and CDR2 are SGHRS and YFSETQ. Unmatched junction bases numbered 3, after V lost 2 bases and J lost 0 bases. The CDR3 extends over 15 amino acids.

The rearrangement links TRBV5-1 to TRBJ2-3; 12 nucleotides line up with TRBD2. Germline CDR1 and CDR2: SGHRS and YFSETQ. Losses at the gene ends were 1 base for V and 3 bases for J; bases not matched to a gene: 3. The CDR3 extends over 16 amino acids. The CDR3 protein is CASSLPLAGGTDTQYF. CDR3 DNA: TGCGCCAGCAGCTTGCCCCTAGCGGGGGGGACAGATACGCAGTATTTT.

The DNA of the CDR3 is TGTGCCAGCAGCTTAGTAGGGGGGTCCCACTACGAGCAGTACTTC. Its translation: CASSLVGGSHYEQYF. This chain uses TRBV11-2 with TRBJ2-7, with D perhaps being TRBD1 or TRBD2 (6 bases each). CDR1 is SGHAT, CDR2 FQNNGV, per germline. V gave up 1 base and J gave up 3 bases, with 13 bases separating them. This CDR3 spans 15 amino acids.

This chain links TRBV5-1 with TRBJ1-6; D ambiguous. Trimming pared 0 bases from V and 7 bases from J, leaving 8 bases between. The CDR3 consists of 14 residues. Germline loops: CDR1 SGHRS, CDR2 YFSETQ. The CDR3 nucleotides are TGCGCCAGCAGCTTGGATCCCGTAAATTCACCCCTCCACTTT. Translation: CASSLDPVNSPLHF.

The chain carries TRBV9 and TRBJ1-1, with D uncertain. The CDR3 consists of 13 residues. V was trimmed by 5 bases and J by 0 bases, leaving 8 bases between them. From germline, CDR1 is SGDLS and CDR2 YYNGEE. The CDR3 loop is CASSPGMNTEAFF. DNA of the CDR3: TGTGCCAGCAGTCCTGGCATGAACACTGAAGCTTTCTTT.

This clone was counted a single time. The CDR3 DNA reads as TGTGCCAGCAGCCCTTTCAGCGGGGGAGCAGATACGCAGTATTTT. Its translation is CASSPFSGGADTQYF. The V call is TRBV7-9, the J call TRBJ2-3, with 8 bases lining up with TRBD2. The J segment lost 4 bases and the V segment lost 5 bases, leaving 8 bases of the junction unmatched. The CDR3 consists of 15 residues. Germline lookup yields CDR1 SEHNR and CDR2 FQNEAQ (reference sequence).

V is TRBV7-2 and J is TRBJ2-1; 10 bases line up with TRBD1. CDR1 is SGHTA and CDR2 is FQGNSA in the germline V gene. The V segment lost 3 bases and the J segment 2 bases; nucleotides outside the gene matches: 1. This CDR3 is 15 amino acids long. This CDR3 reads CASSFGQGAYNEQFF. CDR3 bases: TGTGCCAGCAGCTTCGGACAGGGGGCCTACAATGAGCAGTTCTTC.

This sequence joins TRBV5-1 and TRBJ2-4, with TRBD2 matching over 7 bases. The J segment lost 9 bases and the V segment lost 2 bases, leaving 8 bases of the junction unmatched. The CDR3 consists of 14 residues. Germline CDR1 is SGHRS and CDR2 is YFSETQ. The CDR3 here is CASSFRGLEGIQYF. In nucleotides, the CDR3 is TGCGCCAGCAGCTTCCGAGGACTAGAGGGCATTCAGTACTTC.

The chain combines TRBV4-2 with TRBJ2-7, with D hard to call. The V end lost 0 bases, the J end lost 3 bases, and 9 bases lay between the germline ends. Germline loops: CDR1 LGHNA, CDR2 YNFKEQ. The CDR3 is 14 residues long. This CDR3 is CASSQDHGYYEQYF. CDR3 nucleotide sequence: TGTGCCAGCAGCCAAGATCACGGATACTACGAGCAGTACTTC.

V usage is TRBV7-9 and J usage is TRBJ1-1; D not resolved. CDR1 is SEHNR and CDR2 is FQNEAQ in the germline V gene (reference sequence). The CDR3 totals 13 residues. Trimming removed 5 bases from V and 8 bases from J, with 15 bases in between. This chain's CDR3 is CASSPDWAGEAFF. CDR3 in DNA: TGTGCCAGCAGCCCCGACTGGGCAGGAGAAGCTTTCTTT. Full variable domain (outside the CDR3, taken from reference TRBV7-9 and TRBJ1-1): DTGVSQNPRHKITKRGQNVTFRCDPISEHNRLYWYRQTLGQGPEFLTYFQNEAQLEKSRLLSDRFSAERPKGSFSTLEIQRTEQGDSAMYLCASSPDWAGEAFFGQGTRLTVV.

The CDR3 loop reads CASSSAARASYEQYF. CDR3 nucleotides: TGTGCCAGCAGTTCGGCGGCCAGGGCGTCCTACGAGCAGTACTTC. The chain combines TRBV6-5 with TRBJ2-7; weak D call: TRBD1 (5 bases). The germline CDR1 and CDR2 sequences are MNHEY and SVGAGI. V was trimmed by 4 bases and J by 1 base, leaving 14 bases between them. CDR3 length: 15 residues.

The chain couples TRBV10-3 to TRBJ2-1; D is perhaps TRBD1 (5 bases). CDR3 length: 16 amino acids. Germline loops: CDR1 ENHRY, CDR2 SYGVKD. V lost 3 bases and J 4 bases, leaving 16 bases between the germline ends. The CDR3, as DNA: TGTGCCATCAGTGACTGGGGCGGAAGGAAGTACAATGAGCAGTTCTTC. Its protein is CAISDWGGRKYNEQFF.